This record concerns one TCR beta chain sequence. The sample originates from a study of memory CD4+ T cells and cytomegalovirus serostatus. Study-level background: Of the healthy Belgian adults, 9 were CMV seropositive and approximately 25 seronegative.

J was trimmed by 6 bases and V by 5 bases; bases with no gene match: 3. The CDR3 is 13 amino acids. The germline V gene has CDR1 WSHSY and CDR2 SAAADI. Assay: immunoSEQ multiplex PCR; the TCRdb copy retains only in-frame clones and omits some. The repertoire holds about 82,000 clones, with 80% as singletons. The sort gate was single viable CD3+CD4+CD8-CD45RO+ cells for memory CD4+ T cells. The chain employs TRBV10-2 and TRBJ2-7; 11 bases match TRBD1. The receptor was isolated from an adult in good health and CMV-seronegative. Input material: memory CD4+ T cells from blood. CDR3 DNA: TGCGCCAGCAGTCGGACAGGGGGCGTCGAGCAGTACTTC. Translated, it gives CASSRTGGVEQYF.